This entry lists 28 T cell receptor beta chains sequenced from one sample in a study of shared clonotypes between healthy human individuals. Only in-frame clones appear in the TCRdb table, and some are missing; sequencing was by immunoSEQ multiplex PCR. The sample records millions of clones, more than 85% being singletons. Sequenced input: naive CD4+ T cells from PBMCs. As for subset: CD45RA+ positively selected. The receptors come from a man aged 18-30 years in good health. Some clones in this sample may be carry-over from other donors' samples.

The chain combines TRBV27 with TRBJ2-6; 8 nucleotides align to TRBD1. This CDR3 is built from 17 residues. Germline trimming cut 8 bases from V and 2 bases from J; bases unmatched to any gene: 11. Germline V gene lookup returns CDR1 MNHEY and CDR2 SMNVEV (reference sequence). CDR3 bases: TGTGCCAGCTCCCTGGACAGGGCTAGGGCTGGGGCCAACGTCCTGACTTTC. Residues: CASSLDRARAGANVLTF.

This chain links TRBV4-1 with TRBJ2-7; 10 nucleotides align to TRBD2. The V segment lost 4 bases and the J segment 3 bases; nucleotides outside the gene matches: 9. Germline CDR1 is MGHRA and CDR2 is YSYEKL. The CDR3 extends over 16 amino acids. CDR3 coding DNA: TGCGCCAGCAGCCCAGTAGCGGGAGGCGCCAACTACGAGCAGTACTTC. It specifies CASSPVAGGANYEQYF.

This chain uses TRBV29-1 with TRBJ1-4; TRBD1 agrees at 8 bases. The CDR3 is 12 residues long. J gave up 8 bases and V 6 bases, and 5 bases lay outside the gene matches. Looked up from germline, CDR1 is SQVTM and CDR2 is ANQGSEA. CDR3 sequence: CSVHDRGEKLFF. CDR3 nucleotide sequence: TGCAGCGTCCACGACAGGGGCGAAAAACTGTTTTTT.

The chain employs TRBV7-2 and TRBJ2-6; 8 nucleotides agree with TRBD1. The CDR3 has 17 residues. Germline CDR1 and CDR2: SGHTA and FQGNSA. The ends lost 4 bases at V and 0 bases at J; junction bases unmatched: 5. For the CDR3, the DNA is TGTGCCAGCAGCTCCGGACAGGGACTCTCTGGGGCCAACGTCCTGACTTTC. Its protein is CASSSGQGLSGANVLTF.

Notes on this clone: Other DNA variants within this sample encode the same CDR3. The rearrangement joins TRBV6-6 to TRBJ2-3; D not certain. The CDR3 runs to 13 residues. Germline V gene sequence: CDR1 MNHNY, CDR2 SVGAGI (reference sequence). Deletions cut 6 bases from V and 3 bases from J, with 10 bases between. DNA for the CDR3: TGTGCCAGCAGCCAACCTGGGACAGATACGCAGTATTTT. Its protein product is CASSQPGTDTQYF.

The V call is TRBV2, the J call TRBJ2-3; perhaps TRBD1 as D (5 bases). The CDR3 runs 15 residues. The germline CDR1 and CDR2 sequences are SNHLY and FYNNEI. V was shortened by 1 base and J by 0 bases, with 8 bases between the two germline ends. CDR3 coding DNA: TGTGCCAGCAGTGAAGGTCCAGGGAGCACAGATACGCAGTATTTT. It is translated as CASSEGPGSTDTQYF. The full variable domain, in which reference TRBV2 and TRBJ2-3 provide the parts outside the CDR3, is EPEVTQTPSHQVTQMGQEVILRCVPISNHLYFYWYRQILGQKVEFLVSFYNNEISEKSEIFDDQFSVERPDGSNFTLKIRSTKLEDSAMYFCASSEGPGSTDTQYFGPGTRLTVL.

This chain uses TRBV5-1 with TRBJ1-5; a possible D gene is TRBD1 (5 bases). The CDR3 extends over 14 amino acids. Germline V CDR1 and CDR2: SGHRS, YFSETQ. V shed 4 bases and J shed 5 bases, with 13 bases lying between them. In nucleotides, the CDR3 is TGCGCCAGCAGCCCAGGGACGGAACATCAGCCCCAGCATTTT. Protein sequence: CASSPGTEHQPQHF.

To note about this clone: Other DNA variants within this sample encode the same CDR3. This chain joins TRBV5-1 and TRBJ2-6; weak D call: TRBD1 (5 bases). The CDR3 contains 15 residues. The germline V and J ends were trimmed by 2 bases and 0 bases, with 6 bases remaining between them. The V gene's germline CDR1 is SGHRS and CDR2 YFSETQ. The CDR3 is CASSLGDSGANVLTF. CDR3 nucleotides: TGCGCCAGCAGCTTAGGGGACTCTGGGGCCAACGTCCTGACTTTC.

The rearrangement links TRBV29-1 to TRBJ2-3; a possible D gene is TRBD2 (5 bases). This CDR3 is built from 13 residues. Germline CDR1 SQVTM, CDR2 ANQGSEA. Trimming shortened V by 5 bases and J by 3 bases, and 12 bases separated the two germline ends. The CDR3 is CSVRLKLTDTQYF. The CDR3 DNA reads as TGCAGCGTTCGACTAAAGCTAACAGATACGCAGTATTTT.

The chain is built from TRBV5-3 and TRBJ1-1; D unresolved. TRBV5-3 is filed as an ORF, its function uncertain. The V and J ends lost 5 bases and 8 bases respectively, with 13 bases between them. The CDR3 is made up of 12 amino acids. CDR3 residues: CARSPRVFEAFF. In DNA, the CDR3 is TGTGCCAGAAGTCCGAGGGTTTTCGAAGCTTTCTTT.

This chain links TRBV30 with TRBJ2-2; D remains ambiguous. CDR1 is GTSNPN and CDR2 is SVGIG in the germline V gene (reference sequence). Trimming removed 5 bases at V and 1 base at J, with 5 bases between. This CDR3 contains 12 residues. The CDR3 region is CAWRMNTGELFF. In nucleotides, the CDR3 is TGTGCCTGGCGGATGAACACCGGGGAGCTGTTTTTT.

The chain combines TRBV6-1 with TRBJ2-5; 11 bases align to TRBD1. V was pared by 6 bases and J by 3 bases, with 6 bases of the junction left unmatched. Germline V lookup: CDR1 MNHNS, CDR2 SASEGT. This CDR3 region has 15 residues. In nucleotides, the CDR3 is TGTGCCAGCAGAGCTAGGGACAGGGGGGAAGAGACCCAGTACTTC. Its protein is CASRARDRGEETQYF.

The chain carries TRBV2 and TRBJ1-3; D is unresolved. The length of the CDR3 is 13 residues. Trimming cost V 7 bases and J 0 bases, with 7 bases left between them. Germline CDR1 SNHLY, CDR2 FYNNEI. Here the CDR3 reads CASKQNSGNTIYF. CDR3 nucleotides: TGTGCCAGCAAACAGAACTCTGGAAACACCATATATTTT.

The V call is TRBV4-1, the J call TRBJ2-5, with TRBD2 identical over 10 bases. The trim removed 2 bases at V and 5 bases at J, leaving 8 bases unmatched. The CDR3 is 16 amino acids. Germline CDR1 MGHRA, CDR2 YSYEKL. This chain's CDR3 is CASSQLTTSGFETQYF. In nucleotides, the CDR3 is TGCGCCAGCAGCCAATTAACGACTAGCGGGTTTGAGACCCAGTACTTC.

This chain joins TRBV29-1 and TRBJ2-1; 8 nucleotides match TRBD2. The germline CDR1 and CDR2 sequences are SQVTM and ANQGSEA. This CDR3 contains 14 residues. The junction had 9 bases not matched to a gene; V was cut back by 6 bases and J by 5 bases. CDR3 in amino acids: CSVGPGLGNNEQFF. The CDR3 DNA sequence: TGCAGCGTCGGACCGGGACTAGGAAACAATGAGCAGTTCTTC.

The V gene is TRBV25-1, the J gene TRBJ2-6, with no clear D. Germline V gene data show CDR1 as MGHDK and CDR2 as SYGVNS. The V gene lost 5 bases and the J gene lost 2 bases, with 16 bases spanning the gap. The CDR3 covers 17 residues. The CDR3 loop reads CASSSRTLRAGANVLTF. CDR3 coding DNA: TGTGCCAGCAGTTCCCGGACGCTTAGGGCTGGGGCCAACGTCCTGACTTTC.

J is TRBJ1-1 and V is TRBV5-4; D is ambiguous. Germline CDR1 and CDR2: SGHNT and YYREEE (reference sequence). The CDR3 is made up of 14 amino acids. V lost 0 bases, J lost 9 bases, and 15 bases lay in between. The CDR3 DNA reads TGTGCCAGCAGCTTGGCCGGGCGAGGACCGAAAGCTTTCTTT. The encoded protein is CASSLAGRGPKAFF.

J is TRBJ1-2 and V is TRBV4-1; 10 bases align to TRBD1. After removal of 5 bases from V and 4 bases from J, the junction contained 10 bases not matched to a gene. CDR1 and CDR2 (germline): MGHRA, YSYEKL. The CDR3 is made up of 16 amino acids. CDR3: CASSKPGQGVSYGYTF. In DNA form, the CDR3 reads TGCGCCAGCAGCAAGCCTGGACAGGGGGTTAGCTATGGCTACACCTTC.

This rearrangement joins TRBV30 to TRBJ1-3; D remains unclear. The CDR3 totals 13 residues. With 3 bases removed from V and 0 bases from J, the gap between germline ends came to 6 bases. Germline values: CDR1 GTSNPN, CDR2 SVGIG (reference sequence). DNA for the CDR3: TGTGCCTGGAGAAGGAACTCTGGAAACACCATATATTTT. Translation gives CAWRRNSGNTIYF. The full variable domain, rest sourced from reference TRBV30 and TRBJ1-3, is SQTIHQWPATLVQPVGSPLSLECTVEGTSNPNLYWYRQAAGRGLQLLFYSVGIGQISSEVPQNLSASRPQDRQFILSSKKLLLSDSGFYLCAWRRNSGNTIYFGEGSWLTVV.

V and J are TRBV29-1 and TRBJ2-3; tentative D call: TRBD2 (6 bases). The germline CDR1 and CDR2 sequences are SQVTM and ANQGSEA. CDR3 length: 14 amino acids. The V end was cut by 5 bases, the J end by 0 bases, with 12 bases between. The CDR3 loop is CSVHSGTSTDTQYF. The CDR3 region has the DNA TGCAGCGTTCATAGCGGAACTAGCACAGATACGCAGTATTTT.

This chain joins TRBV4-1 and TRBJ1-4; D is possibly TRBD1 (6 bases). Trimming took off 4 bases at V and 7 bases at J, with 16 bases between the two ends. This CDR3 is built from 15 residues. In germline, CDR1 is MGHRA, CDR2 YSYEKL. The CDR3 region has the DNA TGCGCCAGCAGCCGAAAAGGGGGGGAGAGTGAAAAACTGTTTTTT. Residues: CASSRKGGESEKLFF.

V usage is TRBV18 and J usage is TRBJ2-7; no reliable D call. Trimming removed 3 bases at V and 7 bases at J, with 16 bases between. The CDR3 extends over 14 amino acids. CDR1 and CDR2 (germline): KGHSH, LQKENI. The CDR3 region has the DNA TGTGCCAGCTCACCCCAACATACTACGCCGGAGCAGTACTTC. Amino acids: CASSPQHTTPEQYF.

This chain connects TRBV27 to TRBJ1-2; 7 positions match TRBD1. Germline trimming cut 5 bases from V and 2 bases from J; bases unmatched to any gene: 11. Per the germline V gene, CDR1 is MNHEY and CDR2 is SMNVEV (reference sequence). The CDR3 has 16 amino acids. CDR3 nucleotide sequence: TGTGCCAGCAGTCCCCTCGGACAGGAAGAGAACTATGGCTACACCTTC. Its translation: CASSPLGQEENYGYTF.

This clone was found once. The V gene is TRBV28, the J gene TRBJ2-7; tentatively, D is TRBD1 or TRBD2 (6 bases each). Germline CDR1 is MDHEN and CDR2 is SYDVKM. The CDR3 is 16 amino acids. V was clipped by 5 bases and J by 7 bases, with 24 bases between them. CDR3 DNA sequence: TGTGCCAGCAGTATTCTCGATGTGGGGGGCCGAGGGGAGCAGTACTTC. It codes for CASSILDVGGRGEQYF.

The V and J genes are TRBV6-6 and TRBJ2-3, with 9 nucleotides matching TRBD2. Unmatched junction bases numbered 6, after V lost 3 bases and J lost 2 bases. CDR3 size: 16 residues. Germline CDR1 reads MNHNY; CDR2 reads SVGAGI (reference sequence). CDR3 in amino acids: CASSYVASGTTDTQYF. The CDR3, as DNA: TGTGCCAGCAGTTATGTGGCTAGCGGGACCACAGATACGCAGTATTTT.

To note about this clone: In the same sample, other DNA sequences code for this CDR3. The CDR3 here is CASSLGTWGEKLFF. In DNA, the CDR3 is TGTGCCAGCAGCTTGGGGACTTGGGGAGAAAAACTGTTTTTT. The chain carries TRBV28 and TRBJ1-4; D may be TRBD1 (5 bases). CDR1 is MDHEN, CDR2 SYDVKM, per germline. The CDR3 sequence is 14 residues long. V was trimmed by 6 bases and J by 8 bases, leaving 16 bases between them.

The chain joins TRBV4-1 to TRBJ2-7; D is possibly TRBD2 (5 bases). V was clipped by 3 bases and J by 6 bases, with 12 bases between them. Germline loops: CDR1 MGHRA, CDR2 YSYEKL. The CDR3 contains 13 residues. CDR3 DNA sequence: TGCGCCAGCAGCCAGTCCAGCGCGGGCGAGCAGTACTTC. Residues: CASSQSSAGEQYF.

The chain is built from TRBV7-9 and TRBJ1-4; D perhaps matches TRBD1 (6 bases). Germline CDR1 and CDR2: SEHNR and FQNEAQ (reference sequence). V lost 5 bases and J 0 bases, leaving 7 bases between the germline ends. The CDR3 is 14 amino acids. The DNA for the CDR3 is TGTGCCAGCAGCCACAGGGCAACTAATGAAAAACTGTTTTTT. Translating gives CASSHRATNEKLFF.